A single sample gave rise to the 3 T cell receptor beta chains below, sequenced in a study of T cell responses to AZD1222 COVID-19 vaccine. The protocol was immunoSEQ multiplex PCR, while the TCRdb copy is restricted to in-frame clones and leaves out a portion. The table records 65,000 to 85,000 clones, 88% of them present only once. The sequences come from peripheral blood, collected 28 days after the second dose of the MenACWY control vaccine. All receptors come from an adult who received the MenACWY meningococcal vaccine as a control.

The chain recombines TRBV4-3 with TRBJ1-4; D perhaps matches TRBD1 (6 bases). V shed 0 bases and J shed 8 bases, with 13 bases lying between them. Germline V lookup: CDR1 LGHNA, CDR2 YSLEER. The CDR3 is made up of 15 amino acids. The CDR3 loop is CASSQENRVIEKLFF. Written as DNA, the CDR3 is TGCGCCAGCAGCCAAGAGAACAGGGTGATCGAAAAACTGTTTTTT.

The chain has TRBV4-1 and TRBJ2-3; unclear D gene. Germline V gene data show CDR1 as MGHRA and CDR2 as YSYEKL. Trimming stripped 0 bases from V and 4 bases from J, with 5 bases between. The CDR3 spans 13 residues. The CDR3 reads CASSQDSPDTQYF. CDR3 DNA sequence: TGCGCCAGCAGCCAAGACAGCCCAGATACGCAGTATTTT.

V gene TRBV30 combines with J gene TRBJ1-5, with D maybe TRBD1 (6 bases). Germline CDR1 is GTSNPN and CDR2 is SVGIG (reference sequence). The CDR3 has 16 amino acids. Deletions cut 2 bases from V and 0 bases from J, with 14 bases between. The CDR3: CAWSPRGGYSNQPQHF. The CDR3 nucleotides are TGTGCCTGGAGTCCACGGGGGGGCTATAGCAATCAGCCCCAGCATTTT.